The 24 T cell receptor beta chains presented below share a single source sample, sequenced in a study of T cell responses to AZD1222 COVID-19 vaccine. The protocol was immunoSEQ multiplex PCR, while the TCRdb copy is restricted to in-frame clones and leaves out a portion. The data show about 97,000 clones, about 82% seen once. The specimen was peripheral blood, collected on day 0 of AZD1222 vaccination. These receptors were collected from an adult in good health.

The CDR3 region has the DNA TGTGCCAGCAGCCCGTTGAGGAGTGTAGGGGGCGTGAACACCGGGGAGCTGTTTTTT. It encodes CASSPLRSVGGVNTGELFF. The rearrangement links TRBV27 to TRBJ2-2; the match to TRBD1 covers 7 bases. The CDR3 has 19 residues. Germline trimming cut 6 bases from V and 1 base from J; bases unmatched to any gene: 17. Germline V CDR1 and CDR2: MNHEY, SMNVEV (reference sequence).

To note about this clone: Distinct nucleotide sequences in the sample also encode this CDR3. The chain employs TRBV7-9 and TRBJ1-3; D is unclear. CDR1 is SEHNR and CDR2 is FQNEAQ in the germline V gene (reference sequence). The CDR3 has 12 amino acids. V was pared by 6 bases and J by 4 bases, with 7 bases between. CDR3 region: CASSLQGNTIYF. The CDR3 DNA reads TGTGCCAGCAGTTTACAGGGAAACACCATATATTTT. Full variable domain (missing parts from reference TRBV7-9 and TRBJ1-3): DTGVSQNPRHKITKRGQNVTFRCDPISEHNRLYWYRQTLGQGPEFLTYFQNEAQLEKSRLLSDRFSAERPKGSFSTLEIQRTEQGDSAMYLCASSLQGNTIYFGEGSWLTVV.

The V call is TRBV9, the J call TRBJ2-3; 14 nucleotides line up with TRBD2. This CDR3 contains 20 residues. With V trimmed by 3 bases and J by 4 bases, 16 bases remained unmatched. The germline CDR1 and CDR2 sequences are SGDLS and YYNGEE. The CDR3: CASSARQGSGTSGSADTQYF. For the CDR3, the DNA is TGTGCCAGCAGCGCAAGACAGGGCTCCGGGACTAGCGGGAGTGCAGATACGCAGTATTTT. The complete variable domain, with remaining parts taken from reference TRBV9 and TRBJ2-3, reads DSGVTQTPKHLITATGQRVTLRCSPRSGDLSVYWYQQSLDQGLQFLIQYYNGEERAKGNILERFSAQQFPDLHSELNLSSLELGDSALYFCASSARQGSGTSGSADTQYFGPGTRLTVL.

This chain joins TRBV6-1 and TRBJ1-6; weak D call: TRBD1 (5 bases). Germline V lookup: CDR1 MNHNS, CDR2 SASEGT. Trimming took off 3 bases at V and 9 bases at J, with 9 bases between the two ends. The CDR3 has 13 residues. CDR3 sequence: CASSEGVGSPLHF. CDR3 in DNA: TGTGCCAGCAGTGAGGGGGTAGGTTCACCCCTCCACTTT.

This clone was counted between two and nine times. The V call is TRBV7-9, the J call TRBJ2-1; D gene uncertain. This CDR3 has 16 amino acids. Germline V lookup: CDR1 SEHNR, CDR2 FQNEAQ (reference sequence). Deletions cut 5 bases from V and 5 bases from J, with 19 bases between. For the CDR3, the DNA is TGTGCCAGCAGCCCTGCGGTCACTGCCACGGACAATGAGCAGTTCTTC. Its translation is CASSPAVTATDNEQFF.

The rearrangement joins TRBV2 to TRBJ1-2; D remains ambiguous. V lost 4 bases and J lost 2, with 5 bases in between. CDR1 is SNHLY, CDR2 FYNNEI, per germline. This CDR3 spans 12 amino acids. The CDR3 sequence: CASSANNYGYTF. DNA for the CDR3: TGTGCCAGCAGTGCCAACAACTATGGCTACACCTTC.

The chain recombines TRBV7-2 with TRBJ2-1, with a possible D match to TRBD1 (5 bases). V dropped 1 base and J dropped 6 bases, with 13 bases sitting between them. The CDR3 has 15 amino acids. Germline CDR1 SGHTA, CDR2 FQGNSA. CDR3 protein: CASSLGQGGANEQFF. The CDR3 DNA sequence: TGTGCCAGCAGCTTAGGGCAGGGTGGGGCCAATGAGCAGTTCTTC.

The table lists this clone with a few counts. The chain is built from TRBV4-3 and TRBJ2-7, with 7 bases identical to TRBD2. CDR1 and CDR2 from the germline V gene are LGHNA and YSLEER. Losses at the gene ends were 4 bases for V and 4 bases for J; bases not matched to a gene: 7. This CDR3 spans 14 amino acids. The CDR3 bases are TGCGCCAGCAGCCGGGAAGCGGGGTTATACGAGCAGTACTTC. Translation gives CASSREAGLYEQYF.

V usage is TRBV2 and J usage is TRBJ1-5; unclear D gene. The CDR3 has 14 amino acids. Germline V gene sequence: CDR1 SNHLY, CDR2 FYNNEI. V lost 8 bases to trimming and J lost 4 bases, with 15 bases between them. CDR3 residues: CASGYSNRNQPQHF. CDR3 coding DNA: TGTGCCAGCGGCTACAGCAACCGTAATCAGCCCCAGCATTTT.

This chain connects TRBV5-1 to TRBJ2-6; D remains unclear. CDR1 SGHRS and CDR2 YFSETQ come from the germline V gene. Deletions cut 2 bases from V and 2 bases from J, with 11 bases between. The CDR3 has 16 amino acids. CDR3 sequence: CASSFLAPTGANVLTF. The CDR3 DNA sequence: TGCGCCAGCAGCTTTTTGGCACCAACTGGGGCCAACGTCCTGACTTTC.

This clone was detected only a few times. The rearrangement uses TRBV6-5 and TRBJ2-1; unclear D gene. Trimming shortened V by 8 bases and J by 8 bases, and 16 bases separated the two germline ends. The CDR3 is 13 amino acids. Germline lookup yields CDR1 MNHEY and CDR2 SVGAGI. The CDR3 bases are TGTGCCAGCCTCCCCCCAGCTGGCGATGAGCAGTTCTTC. Protein: CASLPPAGDEQFF.

This clone was seen just once. The CDR3 reads CASRRDGGINQPQHF. CDR3 in DNA: TGTGCCAGTAGGAGGGATGGGGGTATCAATCAGCCCCAGCATTTT. V gene TRBV19 combines with J gene TRBJ1-5; tentatively, D is TRBD1 (5 bases). Trimming left V 6 bases short and J 3 bases short, with 15 bases between. The CDR3 contains 15 residues. Germline CDR1 and CDR2: LNHDA and SQIVND (reference sequence).

The CDR3 DNA sequence: TGTGCCAGCAGCTTGGGGTGGTATGGCTACACCTTC. This encodes CASSLGWYGYTF. The chain employs TRBV5-5 and TRBJ1-2, with D unresolved. Germline CDR1 SGHKS, CDR2 YYEKEE (reference sequence). CDR3 length: 12 amino acids. V was pared by 0 bases and J by 5 bases, with 5 bases between.

This clone was seen once. The CDR3 spells CASSLGGVSPLHF. The CDR3 coding sequence is TGTGCCAGCAGTTTAGGAGGGGTTTCACCCCTCCACTTT. This chain joins TRBV28 and TRBJ1-6; TRBD1 might be the D (5 bases). The germline V gene has CDR1 MDHEN and CDR2 SYDVKM. CDR3 size: 13 residues. Between the trimmed V and J ends, which lost 2 bases and 9 bases, there was a span of 8 bases.

In its sample, this clone was seen once. CDR3 protein: CASSLGQGRRYEQYF. The CDR3 DNA sequence: TGTGCCAGCAGCTTGGGACAGGGCAGGCGGTACGAGCAGTACTTC. The chain couples TRBV5-6 to TRBJ2-7, with TRBD1 identical over 7 bases. Germline trimming cut 0 bases from V and 4 bases from J; bases unmatched to any gene: 7. The CDR3 totals 15 residues. Germline lookup yields CDR1 SGHDT and CDR2 YYEEEE.

In this sample, this clone turned up once. The CDR3 DNA reads TGCGCCAGCAGCCTCCGGGACAGGGGTATCACAGATACGCAGTATTTT. This codes for CASSLRDRGITDTQYF. The genes are TRBV4-1 and TRBJ2-3; 10 bases fit TRBD1. The CDR3 contains 16 residues. Germline assignment: CDR1 MGHRA and CDR2 YSYEKL. V was pared by 4 bases and J by 2 bases, with 6 bases of the junction left unmatched.

The chain carries TRBV9 and TRBJ1-1, with a weak D call TRBD1 (6 bases). The germline V gene has CDR1 SGDLS and CDR2 YYNGEE. The V end was cut by 3 bases, the J end by 6 bases, with 15 bases between. The CDR3 spans 14 residues. In DNA form, the CDR3 reads TGTGCCAGCAGCGGCACAGGGAGAAGGGCTGAAGCTTTCTTT. Encoded protein: CASSGTGRRAEAFF.

The J gene is TRBJ1-2, the V gene TRBV27; perhaps TRBD1 as D (5 bases). From germline, CDR1 is MNHEY and CDR2 SMNVEV (reference sequence). The CDR3 sequence is 14 residues long. V lost 6 bases, J lost 2 bases, and 13 bases lay in between. In DNA form, the CDR3 reads TGTGCCAGCAGCCAGGGCATGCGGAACTATGGCTACACCTTC. It yields the protein CASSQGMRNYGYTF.

V usage is TRBV7-9 and J usage is TRBJ2-3; D perhaps matches TRBD1 (6 bases). The CDR3 spans 16 residues. The V gene lost 5 bases and the J gene lost 6 bases, with 21 bases spanning the gap. Looked up from germline, CDR1 is SEHNR and CDR2 is FQNEAQ (reference sequence). CDR3 in DNA: TGTGCCAGCAGCCACAGATCGGGACAAAAAACGGATACGCAGTATTTT. Amino acids: CASSHRSGQKTDTQYF.

In DNA form, the CDR3 reads TGTGCCAGCAGCACGACGGGGAGTGGGGGTCGTACAGATACGCAGTATTTT. Amino acid sequence: CASSTTGSGGRTDTQYF. This sequence joins TRBV7-2 and TRBJ2-3; perhaps D is TRBD1 or TRBD2 (5 bases each). V was clipped by 5 bases and J by 3 bases, with 21 bases between them. CDR3 length equals 17 residues. The germline CDR1 and CDR2 sequences are SGHTA and FQGNSA.

The chain combines TRBV28 with TRBJ2-4; perhaps TRBD2 as D (6 bases). Per the germline V gene, CDR1 is MDHEN and CDR2 is SYDVKM. There are 17 residues in the CDR3. V was pared by 5 bases and J by 0 bases, with 17 bases between. In nucleotides, the CDR3 is TGTGCCAGCAGTCCCCTTAGCGGTGCGGGAGCCAAAAACATTCAGTACTTC. Its translation is CASSPLSGAGAKNIQYF.

This clone was counted at least ten times. The J gene is TRBJ2-1, the V gene TRBV5-1; D is unresolved. The CDR3 extends over 16 amino acids. Between the trimmed V and J ends, which lost 4 bases and 5 bases, there was a span of 19 bases. CDR1 and CDR2 from the germline V gene are SGHRS and YFSETQ. CDR3 sequence: CASSLGPLGTNNEQFF. CDR3 DNA: TGCGCCAGCAGCCTAGGGCCCCTGGGTACCAACAATGAGCAGTTCTTC.

The V and J genes are TRBV28 and TRBJ1-1; TRBD1 might be the D (6 bases). Per germline, CDR1 MDHEN and CDR2 SYDVKM. V was shortened by 6 bases and J by 1 base, with 24 bases between the two germline ends. There are 18 residues in the CDR3. The CDR3 loop is CASSPGGGHAGGNTEAFF. The CDR3 DNA reads TGTGCCAGCAGCCCTGGTGGGGGGCATGCGGGAGGGAACACTGAAGCTTTCTTT.

The DNA for the CDR3 is TGTGCCAGTAGTGCCGAACGCACAGGGGGCGGGCTTGTCGTCAATCAGCCCCAGCATTTT. This sequence encodes CASSAERTGGGLVVNQPQHF. V is TRBV19 and J is TRBJ1-5; the match to TRBD1 covers 9 bases. Germline values: CDR1 LNHDA, CDR2 SQIVND (reference sequence). The V gene end was trimmed by 5 bases and the J gene end by 3 bases; junction bases not matched to a gene: 20. The CDR3 contains 20 residues.